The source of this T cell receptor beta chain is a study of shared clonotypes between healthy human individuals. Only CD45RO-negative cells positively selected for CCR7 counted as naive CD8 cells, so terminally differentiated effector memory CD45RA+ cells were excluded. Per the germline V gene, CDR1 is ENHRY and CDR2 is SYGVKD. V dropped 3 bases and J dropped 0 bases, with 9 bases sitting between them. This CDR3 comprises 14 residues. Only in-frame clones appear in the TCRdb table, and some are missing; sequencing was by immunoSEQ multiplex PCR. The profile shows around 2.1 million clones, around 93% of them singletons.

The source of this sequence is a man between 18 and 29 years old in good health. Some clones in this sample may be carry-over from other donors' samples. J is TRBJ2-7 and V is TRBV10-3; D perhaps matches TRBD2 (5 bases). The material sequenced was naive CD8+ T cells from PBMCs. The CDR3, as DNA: TGTGCCATCAGTGACGTCGGGAACTCCTACGAGCAGTACTTC. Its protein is CAISDVGNSYEQYF.